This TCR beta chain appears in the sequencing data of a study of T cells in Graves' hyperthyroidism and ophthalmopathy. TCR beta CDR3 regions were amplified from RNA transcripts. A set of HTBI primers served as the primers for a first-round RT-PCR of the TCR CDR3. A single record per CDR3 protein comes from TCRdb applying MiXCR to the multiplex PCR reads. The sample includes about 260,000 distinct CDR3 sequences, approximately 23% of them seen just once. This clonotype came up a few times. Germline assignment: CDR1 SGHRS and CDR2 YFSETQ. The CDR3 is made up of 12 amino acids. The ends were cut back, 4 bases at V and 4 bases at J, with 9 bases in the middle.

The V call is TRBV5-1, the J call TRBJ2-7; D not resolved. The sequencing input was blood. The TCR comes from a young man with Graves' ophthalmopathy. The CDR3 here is CASSKTQYEQYF. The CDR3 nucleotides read TGCGCCAGCAGCAAAACGCAATACGAGCAGTACTTC.